These T cell receptor beta chains were read from a single sample in a study of blood T cells in healthy people across ages. Each CDR3 protein gets one entry after TCRdb re-called the 5' RACE reads with MiXCR. The data contain 1.5 million to 2 million distinct CDR3 sequences, roughly 27% of them singletons. Material: blood. Receptor source: a woman under 40 in good health. Both conserved end residues are part of each CDR3. D genes are given only for firm matches. Part of the rows lack a size; the others show once, few, many or a class for expanded clones.

>TRBV3-1|.|TRBJ2-1|TRBD2
CASSHSQRDYGNEQFF
TGTGCCAGCAGCCACAGCCAGCGGGATTACGGCAATGAGCAGTTCTTC
>TRBV29-1|few|TRBJ2-7|.
CSVEDRGDGMEQYF
TGCAGCGTTGAAGATCGAGGGGACGGTATGGAGCAGTACTTC
>TRBV5-1|.|TRBJ1-5|TRBD1
CASSTGQKDQPQHF
TGCGCCAGCAGCACGGGACAGAAAGATCAGCCCCAGCATTTT
>TRBV9|.|TRBJ2-3|TRBD2
CASSARLAFDTQYF
TGTGCCAGCAGCGCCCGACTAGCGTTCGATACGCAGTATTTT
>TRBV20-1|.|TRBJ1-5|.
CSARKPAENSNQPQHF
TGCAGTGCTCGGAAGCCGGCGGAAAATAGCAATCAGCCCCAGCATTTT
>TRBV18|many|TRBJ2-1|TRBD2
CASSPRPSGGYYNEQFF
TGTGCCAGCTCACCACGGCCTAGCGGGGGGTACTACAATGAGCAGTTCTTC
>TRBV7-2|few|TRBJ1-1|TRBD1
CASTLWDQGVSTEAFF
TGTGCCAGCACCCTTTGGGACCAGGGGGTATCCACTGAAGCTTTCTTT
>TRBV7-9|.|TRBJ2-7|TRBD2
CAAGREGSYEQYF
TGTGCCGCGGGGAGGGAGGGATCCTACGAGCAGTACTTC
>TRBV3-1|.|TRBJ1-5|.
CASSQDVTNQPQHF
TGTGCCAGCAGCCAAGACGTGACGAATCAGCCCCAGCATTTT
>TRBV7-2|.|TRBJ2-5|.
CASSIPDSTWTQYF
TGTGCCAGCAGCATACCCGATTCTACGTGGACCCAGTACTTC
>TRBV20-1|.|TRBJ1-5|.
CSAIPGPSYSNQPQHF
TGCAGTGCCATACCGGGACCAAGCTATAGCAATCAGCCCCAGCATTTT
>TRBV7-3|.|TRBJ2-1|.
CASSAESYNGQFF
TGTGCCAGCAGCGCAGAGAGTTACAATGGGCAGTTCTTC
>TRBV12-3/TRBV12-4|.|TRBJ2-7|TRBD1
CASSFRQGIYEQYF
TGTGCCAGCAGTTTTCGACAGGGTATCTACGAGCAGTACTTC
>TRBV29-1|many|TRBJ2-5|.
CSVGFRVETQYF
TGCAGCGTTGGGTTCAGGGTGGAGACCCAGTACTTC
>TRBV7-9|.|TRBJ2-3|TRBD2
CASSSGTSGSQEDTQYF
TGTGCCAGCAGCTCCGGGACTAGCGGTTCACAAGAAGATACGCAGTATTTT
>TRBV18|many|TRBJ2-1|.
CASSEKASSYNEQFF
TGTGCCAGCTCCGAGAAAGCGAGCTCCTACAATGAGCAGTTCTTC
>TRBV9|.|TRBJ2-7|.
CASSATGNLGEQYF
TGTGCCAGCAGCGCCACGGGAAACTTGGGCGAGCAGTACTTC
>TRBV5-1|few|TRBJ2-5|TRBD2
CASSLSSGRQETQYF
TGCGCCAGCAGCTTAAGTAGCGGGCGGCAAGAGACCCAGTACTTC
>TRBV30|.|TRBJ2-5|TRBD1
CAWRPRDRGSEETQYF
TGTGCCTGGAGGCCACGCGACAGGGGATCCGAGGAGACCCAGTACTTC
>TRBV7-2|.|TRBJ2-5|.
CASTLSGMQETQYF
TGTGCCAGCACCCTTTCAGGAATGCAAGAGACCCAGTACTTC
>TRBV5-1|once|TRBJ1-1|.
CASSTSVGGNTEAFF
TGCGCCAGCAGCACTTCCGTCGGAGGGAACACTGAAGCTTTCTTT
>TRBV4-2|few|TRBJ1-2|.
CASSHLHEGYTF
TGTGCCAGCAGCCATCTACACGAGGGCTACACCTTC
>TRBV7-2|.|TRBJ2-2|.
CASSVTRTNTGELFF
TGTGCCAGCAGCGTCACACGTACGAACACCGGGGAGCTGTTTTTT
>TRBV9|.|TRBJ2-2|.
CASSKRTAPNTGELFF
TGTGCCAGCAGCAAACGGACAGCCCCGAACACCGGGGAGCTGTTTTTT
>TRBV5-1|.|TRBJ2-7|.
CASSLVVGRDEQYF
TGCGCCAGCAGCTTGGTAGTGGGTAGGGACGAGCAGTACTTC
>TRBV12-3/TRBV12-4|.|TRBJ2-3|TRBD2
CASILSGGAGDTQYF
TGTGCCAGCATACTCAGCGGGGGGGCCGGAGATACGCAGTATTTT
>TRBV20-1|many|TRBJ2-4|.
CSARRYEAKNIQYF
TGCAGTGCTAGACGATACGAAGCCAAAAACATTCAGTACTTC
>TRBV10-3|many|TRBJ2-4|TRBD1
CAISGGDRVDIQYF
TGTGCCATCAGTGGAGGGGACAGGGTTGACATTCAGTACTTC
>TRBV2|many|TRBJ2-1|.
CASSHRRGNEQFF
TGTGCCAGCAGCCATCGTAGAGGCAATGAGCAGTTCTTC
>TRBV12-3/TRBV12-4|.|TRBJ2-3|TRBD2
CASSTTSDTDTQYF
TGTGCCAGCAGTACGACTAGCGACACAGATACGCAGTATTTT
>TRBV6-5|.|TRBJ1-3|.
CASSYSRGSSGNTIYF
TGTGCCAGCAGTTACTCGAGAGGGAGCTCTGGAAACACCATATATTTT
>TRBV28|few|TRBJ1-4|TRBD1
CASTRLGTGYEKLFF
TGTGCCAGCACCCGACTAGGGACAGGGTATGAAAAACTGTTTTTT
>TRBV2|few|TRBJ2-4|.
CASSVLGGNIQYF
TGTGCCAGCAGTGTCCTGGGGGGAAACATTCAGTACTTC
>TRBV20-1|few|TRBJ1-1|.
CSASTGGHTEAFF
TGCAGTGCTAGTACCGGAGGTCACACTGAAGCTTTCTTT
>TRBV18|.|TRBJ1-6|.
CASTGLDNSPLHF
TGTGCCAGTACAGGGTTGGATAATTCACCCCTCCACTTT
>TRBV11-2|few|TRBJ2-1|.
CASSLRLFSYNEQFF
TGTGCCAGCAGCTTACGACTCTTCTCCTACAATGAGCAGTTCTTC
>TRBV13|few|TRBJ2-1|TRBD2
CASSGTSRRNEQFF
TGTGCCAGCAGTGGGACTAGTCGAAGAAATGAGCAGTTCTTC
>TRBV6-5|many|TRBJ1-2|.
CASRTHHDRSYGYTF
TGTGCCAGCAGAACGCACCATGACAGGAGCTATGGCTACACCTTC
>TRBV20-1|many|TRBJ1-2|TRBD1
CSARDPTYDRGYYGYTF
TGCAGTGCTAGAGACCCTACCTACGACAGGGGGTACTATGGCTACACCTTC
>TRBV20-1|.|TRBJ2-3|.
CSAKASRVGDTQYF
TGCAGTGCTAAAGCTAGCCGGGTAGGAGATACGCAGTATTTT
>TRBV24-1|few|TRBJ2-3|.
CATSEPIADTQYF
TGTGCCACCAGTGAACCGATAGCGGATACGCAGTATTTT
>TRBV7-9|few|TRBJ1-2|.
CASSLLQNGYTF
TGTGCCAGCAGCTTATTACAGAATGGCTACACCTTC
>TRBV7-2|few|TRBJ2-3|.
CASSFPPDTQYF
TGTGCCAGCAGCTTTCCCCCAGATACGCAGTATTTT
>TRBV14|.|TRBJ2-7|TRBD1
CSSSQGDRAYEQYF
TGTTCCAGCAGCCAAGGGGACAGGGCTTACGAGCAGTACTTC
>TRBV5-1|.|TRBJ2-5|TRBD1
CASSLGWTGMETQYF
TGCGCCAGCAGCTTGGGTTGGACAGGGATGGAGACCCAGTACTTC
>TRBV7-2|.|TRBJ2-1|.
CASSSTPYNEQFF
TGTGCCAGCAGCTCAACCCCTTACAATGAGCAGTTCTTC
>TRBV20-1|few|TRBJ1-5|.
CSAREGEGYQPQHF
TGCAGTGCTAGAGAGGGTGAAGGGTATCAGCCCCAGCATTTT
>TRBV2|few|TRBJ2-7|TRBD2
CASSVLGLAGNEQYF
TGTGCCAGCAGTGTTCTGGGACTAGCGGGAAACGAGCAGTACTTC
>TRBV15|few|TRBJ1-6|.
CATSRSMSSYNSPLHF
TGTGCCACCAGCAGATCCATGAGCTCCTATAATTCACCCCTCCACTTT
>TRBV3-1|.|TRBJ2-7|.
CASSQDADSVEYF
TGTGCCAGCAGCCAAGACGCGGACTCCGTTGAGTACTTC
>TRBV20-1|.|TRBJ1-1|.
CSARWERNTEAFF
TGCAGTGCTAGGTGGGAGAGGAACACTGAAGCTTTCTTT
>TRBV5-4|many|TRBJ2-5|.
CAMRPGGAWETQYF
TGTGCCATGCGCCCAGGGGGGGCCTGGGAGACCCAGTACTTC
>TRBV28|.|TRBJ1-4|.
CASSILPRREKLFF
TGTGCCAGCAGTATATTGCCCAGGCGGGAAAAACTGTTTTTT
>TRBV5-1|many|TRBJ2-7|.
CASRPGPDSYEQYF
TGCGCCAGCAGGCCGGGACCCGACTCCTACGAGCAGTACTTC